The 21 T cell receptor beta chains listed next were all sequenced from one sample in a study of vaccination effects on CD4 cells after COVID-19. Their antigens are not known. Libraries were prepared by immunoSEQ multiplex PCR; TCRdb keeps only in-frame clonotypes and omits some of them. In the table there are over 55,000 clones, roughly 76% of which are singletons. Antigen-specific CD4+ T cells were expanded (with viral peptide pools) by the ViraFEST assay ahead of sequencing. Scientists isolated CD4+ T cells after an approximately ten-day culture period ended. The material was CD4+ T cells from PBMCs cultured with HCoV-229E spike peptides, obtained before COVID-19 vaccination. These receptors came from a human donor who received a COVID-19 vaccine.

This chain links TRBV18 with TRBJ2-3; 10 bases align to TRBD2. Germline V gene sequence: CDR1 KGHSH, CDR2 LQKENI. Losses at the gene ends were 5 bases for V and 4 bases for J; bases not matched to a gene: 6. The CDR3 is 15 residues long. CDR3 nucleotide sequence: TGTGCCAGCTCAACAGCGGGGGGGCCCTCAGATACGCAGTATTTT. As protein: CASSTAGGPSDTQYF.

The chain is built from TRBV7-3 and TRBJ2-3; no clear D gene. Germline values: CDR1 SGHTA, CDR2 FQGTGA. Trimming took off 4 bases at V and 3 bases at J, with 8 bases between the two ends. The CDR3 length is 13 residues. The chain's CDR3 is CASSSSGTDTQYF. In DNA form, the CDR3 reads TGTGCCAGCAGCTCGTCAGGTACAGATACGCAGTATTTT. The variable domain in full, completed from reference TRBV7-3 and TRBJ2-3, reads GAGVSQTPSNKVTEKGKYVELRCDPISGHTALYWYRQSLGQGPEFLIYFQGTGAADDSGLPNDRFFAVRPEGSVSTLKIQRTERGDSAVYLCASSSSGTDTQYFGPGTRLTVL.

This chain connects TRBV5-4 to TRBJ1-1; the D gene is possibly TRBD1 (6 bases). Germline values: CDR1 SGHNT, CDR2 YYREEE (reference sequence). The ends were cut back, 1 base at V and 5 bases at J, with 12 bases in the middle. This CDR3 is built from 14 residues. The CDR3 region has the DNA TGTGCCAGCAGCTTGAACAGGGTAGAGACTGAAGCTTTCTTT. Residues: CASSLNRVETEAFF. Full variable domain (missing parts from reference TRBV5-4 and TRBJ1-1): ETGVTQSPTHLIKTRGQQVTLRCSSQSGHNTVSWYQQALGQGPQFIFQYYREEENGRGNFPPRFSGLQFPNYSSELNVNALELDDSALYLCASSLNRVETEAFFGQGTRLTVV.

This chain uses TRBV28 with TRBJ2-5; D possibly corresponds to TRBD2 (6 bases). CDR1 and CDR2 from the germline V gene are MDHEN and SYDVKM. This CDR3 region has 14 residues. Trimming pared 3 bases from V and 4 bases from J, leaving 12 bases between. This CDR3 reads CASSLPGVGETQYF. CDR3 nucleotides: TGTGCCAGCAGTTTGCCGGGGGTGGGAGAGACCCAGTACTTC.

This chain connects TRBV7-2 to TRBJ2-2; possibly TRBD1 for D (6 bases). The V end was cut by 5 bases, the J end by 1 base, with 14 bases between. The length of the CDR3 is 16 residues. Germline V gene data show CDR1 as SGHTA and CDR2 as FQGNSA. DNA of the CDR3: TGTGCCAGCAGCGAATCCGGGACACTGAACACCGGGGAGCTGTTTTTT. Its protein is CASSESGTLNTGELFF.

A single count supports this clone. The rearrangement uses TRBV2 and TRBJ1-5, with D hard to call. The ends were cut back, 7 bases at V and 3 bases at J, with 10 bases in the middle. The CDR3 length is 13 residues. Germline V gene lookup returns CDR1 SNHLY and CDR2 FYNNEI. Here the CDR3 reads CASNPSINQPQHF. The CDR3 DNA is TGTGCCAGCAATCCTTCAATCAATCAGCCCCAGCATTTT. Supplemented by reference TRBV2 and TRBJ1-5, the full variable domain reads EPEVTQTPSHQVTQMGQEVILRCVPISNHLYFYWYRQILGQKVEFLVSFYNNEISEKSEIFDDQFSVERPDGSNFTLKIRSTKLEDSAMYFCASNPSINQPQHFGDGTRLSIL.

This sequence joins TRBV28 and TRBJ1-2; tentatively, D is TRBD1 (5 bases). The V end was cut by 8 bases, the J end by 0 bases, with 16 bases between. The CDR3 has 15 residues. The germline CDR1 and CDR2 sequences are MDHEN and SYDVKM. The CDR3 is CASDRSTVSNYGYTF. For the CDR3, the DNA is TGTGCCAGCGATCGGTCGACAGTCTCTAACTATGGCTACACCTTC.

This clone was seen only once. The chain carries TRBV14 and TRBJ2-1; D is unclear. The germline CDR1 and CDR2 sequences are SGHDN and FVKESK. Trimming left V 4 bases short and J 4 bases short, with 8 bases between. The CDR3 has 13 amino acids. The CDR3 is CASSPGRYNEQFF. CDR3 in DNA: TGTGCCAGCAGCCCCGGCAGATACAATGAGCAGTTCTTC.

V gene TRBV6-5 combines with J gene TRBJ1-2; 7 bases match TRBD1. The CDR3 has 14 amino acids. The germline V gene has CDR1 MNHEY and CDR2 SVGAGI. After removal of 2 bases from V and 4 bases from J, the junction contained 4 bases not matched to a gene. The CDR3 DNA is TGTGCCAGCAGTTACAAGACAGGGAGCTATGGCTACACCTTC. This sequence encodes CASSYKTGSYGYTF.

In nucleotides, the CDR3 is TGTGCCAGCTCAGGGGACAGGGATCAGCCCCAGCATTTT. This gives the protein CASSGDRDQPQHF. The rearrangement links TRBV18 to TRBJ1-5, with TRBD1 matching over 9 bases. V lost 5 bases to trimming and J lost 5 bases; unmatched junction nucleotides: 1. Germline lookup yields CDR1 KGHSH and CDR2 LQKENI. The CDR3 length is 13 residues.

To note about this clone: This sample includes further DNA sequences coding for the same CDR3. This rearrangement joins TRBV5-1 to TRBJ2-3; 8 bases align to TRBD2. The ends lost 0 bases at V and 1 base at J; junction bases unmatched: 1. CDR3 length: 15 residues. Germline CDR1 and CDR2: SGHRS and YFSETQ. The CDR3 nucleotides read TGCGCCAGCAGCTTGGCAGCGGGGGGCACAGATACGCAGTATTTT. Translation gives CASSLAAGGTDTQYF. The variable domain in full, completed from reference TRBV5-1 and TRBJ2-3, reads KAGVTQTPRYLIKTRGQQVTLSCSPISGHRSVSWYQQTPGQGLQFLFEYFSETQRNKGNFPGRFSGRQFSNSRSEMNVSTLELGDSALYLCASSLAAGGTDTQYFGPGTRLTVL.

The count of this clone is one. The chain's CDR3 is CASSPRQGARETQYF. CDR3 DNA: TGTGCCAGCAGCCCACGGCAGGGGGCACGGGAGACCCAGTACTTC. The chain recombines TRBV7-9 with TRBJ2-5; 8 bases agree with TRBD1. This CDR3 comprises 15 residues. Unmatched junction bases numbered 10, after V lost 5 bases and J lost 5 bases. Germline assignment: CDR1 SEHNR and CDR2 FQNEAQ (reference sequence).

This clone was found a few times. The chain carries TRBV5-4 and TRBJ1-1, with 11 bases lining up with TRBD1. CDR3 length: 13 amino acids. J was trimmed by 7 bases and V by 4 bases; bases with no gene match: 3. Germline CDR1 reads SGHNT; CDR2 reads YYREEE (reference sequence). The CDR3 nucleotides read TGTGCCAGCAGCCGGACAGGGGGCGGTGAAGCTTTCTTT. Translating gives CASSRTGGGEAFF. The full variable domain, with the rest looked up from reference TRBV5-4 and TRBJ1-1, is ETGVTQSPTHLIKTRGQQVTLRCSSQSGHNTVSWYQQALGQGPQFIFQYYREEENGRGNFPPRFSGLQFPNYSSELNVNALELDDSALYLCASSRTGGGEAFFGQGTRLTVV.

This rearrangement joins TRBV28 to TRBJ1-3; TRBD1 is a possible D gene (5 bases). Germline V gene data show CDR1 as MDHEN and CDR2 as SYDVKM. This CDR3 comprises 15 residues. Trimming stripped 3 bases from V and 4 bases from J, with 13 bases between. For the CDR3, the DNA is TGTGCCAGCAGTTTGGGAGGGGTCCGAGGAAACACCATATATTTT. Amino acids: CASSLGGVRGNTIYF.

The rearrangement joins TRBV2 to TRBJ2-5; D is possibly TRBD1 (5 bases). The CDR3 is 15 residues long. Germline V gene lookup returns CDR1 SNHLY and CDR2 FYNNEI. The V gene lost 2 bases and the J gene lost 2 bases, with 12 bases spanning the gap. The CDR3 loop is CASSELWGGQETQYF. In DNA form, the CDR3 reads TGTGCCAGCAGTGAATTGTGGGGCGGTCAAGAGACCCAGTACTTC.

The chain carries TRBV2 and TRBJ2-5, with 7 bases matching TRBD1. The V gene's germline CDR1 is SNHLY and CDR2 FYNNEI. Unmatched junction bases numbered 6, after V lost 5 bases and J lost 9 bases. CDR3 length: 12 residues. CDR3 DNA sequence: TGTGCCAGCAGTACAAACAGGGGTCCCCAGTACTTC. Protein product: CASSTNRGPQYF.

V usage is TRBV6-5 and J usage is TRBJ1-5, with TRBD1 identical over 8 bases. J lost 6 bases, V lost 6 bases, and 4 bases had no gene match. This CDR3 contains 13 residues. Per the germline V gene, CDR1 is MNHEY and CDR2 is SVGAGI. CDR3 coding DNA: TGTGCCAGCAGCCTGACAGGGGCTCAGCCCCAGCATTTT. This codes for CASSLTGAQPQHF.

This chain joins TRBV6-5 and TRBJ2-3; 7 nucleotides match TRBD2. CDR1 and CDR2 (germline): MNHEY, SVGAGI. The V segment lost 5 bases and the J segment 2 bases; nucleotides outside the gene matches: 7. The CDR3 sequence is 15 residues long. The DNA of the CDR3 is TGTGCCAGCAGTACCCCTAGCGGCTACACAGATACGCAGTATTTT. It codes for CASSTPSGYTDTQYF.

This clone showed up just once. J is TRBJ1-3 and V is TRBV30; D ambiguous. CDR1 and CDR2 from the germline V gene are GTSNPN and SVGIG (reference sequence). The CDR3 has 15 amino acids. V lost 2 bases, J lost 8 bases, and 19 bases lay in between. The CDR3 protein is CAWSRQEFSRDTIYF. DNA for the CDR3: TGTGCCTGGAGTCGGCAGGAGTTTTCTAGGGACACCATATATTTT. Filled out from reference TRBV30 and TRBJ1-3, the complete variable domain reads SQTIHQWPATLVQPVGSPLSLECTVEGTSNPNLYWYRQAAGRGLQLLFYSVGIGQISSEVPQNLSASRPQDRQFILSSKKLLLSDSGFYLCAWSRQEFSRDTIYFGEGSWLTVV.

This rearrangement joins TRBV7-3 to TRBJ2-1; 9 positions match TRBD2. Germline CDR1 reads SGHTA; CDR2 reads FQGTGA. The CDR3 length is 20 residues. V was pared by 5 bases and J by 0 bases, with 17 bases of the junction left unmatched. The CDR3 sequence is CASSPRASGAHESSYNEQFF. CDR3 coding DNA: TGTGCCAGCAGCCCAAGGGCTAGCGGGGCCCATGAGAGCTCCTACAATGAGCAGTTCTTC.

This chain links TRBV7-3 with TRBJ1-5; tentatively, D is TRBD1 (5 bases). CDR1 is SGHTA and CDR2 is FQGTGA in the germline V gene. Trimming stripped 8 bases from V and 0 bases from J, with 20 bases between. The CDR3 loop spans 17 amino acids. CDR3 protein: CASEWKFQGDSNQPQHF. CDR3 DNA sequence: TGTGCCAGCGAATGGAAATTTCAGGGAGATAGCAATCAGCCCCAGCATTTT.